The next 7 T cell receptor beta chains were all read from a single sample in a study of human T cells and chemical hapten exposure. The time point is: healthy volunteer bleed at 6 weeks. It was unfractionated whole blood from which total RNA was extracted. TCRdb reprocessed the RACE reads via MiXCR and lists one record per CDR3 protein. The sample carries tens of thousands of distinct CDR3 sequences, approximately 5.5% recorded once. Sequencing was done on a sample of whole blood. These receptors originate from a human donor in good health. Some clones in this sample may be carry-over from other donors' samples.

The chain is built from TRBV7-2 and TRBJ2-7; TRBD1 is a possible D gene (5 bases). CDR3 length: 12 residues. Germline V gene sequence: CDR1 SGHTA, CDR2 FQGNSA. The ends were cut back, 3 bases at V and 4 bases at J, with 7 bases in the middle. The CDR3 DNA follows: TGTGCCAGCAGCTTTGACAGATACGAGCAGTACTTC. Encoded protein: CASSFDRYEQYF.

This clonotype showed up many times. In DNA, the CDR3 is TGTGCCAGCAGTTCCTTATACACAGATACGCAGTATTTT. Protein: CASSSLYTDTQYF. The chain employs TRBV28 and TRBJ2-3; D call uncertain. Germline CDR1 MDHEN, CDR2 SYDVKM. This CDR3 has 13 residues. Trimming stripped 4 bases from V and 2 bases from J, with 7 bases between. Full variable domain (remainder filled in from reference TRBV28 and TRBJ2-3): DVKVTQSSRYLVKRTGEKVFLECVQDMDHENMFWYRQDPGLGLRLIYFSYDVKMKEKGDIPEGYSVSREKKERFSLILESASTNQTSMYLCASSSLYTDTQYFGPGTRLTVL.

This chain connects TRBV5-4 to TRBJ1-2; possible D gene TRBD1, 5 bases. Germline loops: CDR1 SGHNT, CDR2 YYREEE (reference sequence). The CDR3 sequence is 13 residues long. Trimming shortened V by 6 bases and J by 4 bases, and 13 bases separated the two germline ends. This CDR3 reads CASKAGIPYGYTF. DNA of the CDR3: TGTGCCAGCAAGGCAGGGATTCCCTATGGCTACACCTTC.

This clonotype was observed at least ten times. The V and J genes are TRBV15 and TRBJ1-5; weak D call: TRBD1 (6 bases). The germline V gene encodes CDR1 LNHNV and CDR2 YYDKDF (reference sequence). The CDR3 is made up of 14 amino acids. The germline V and J ends were trimmed by 2 bases and 6 bases, with 11 bases remaining between them. CDR3 nucleotides: TGTGCCACCAGCAGAAAAGGGGGTTCTCAGCCCCAGCATTTT. Its translation: CATSRKGGSQPQHF.

V is TRBV6-6 and J is TRBJ2-5; TRBD1 might be the D (7 bases). Between the trimmed V and J ends, which lost 2 bases and 4 bases, there was a span of 14 bases. This CDR3 is built from 15 residues. From germline, CDR1 is MNHNY and CDR2 SVGAGI (reference sequence). The CDR3 here is CASSYDREVIETQYF. CDR3 coding DNA: TGTGCCAGCAGTTACGACAGGGAGGTGATAGAGACCCAGTACTTC.

At least ten counts were recorded for this clonotype. The chain has TRBV11-2 and TRBJ2-1; D gene ambiguous. Germline assignment: CDR1 SGHAT and CDR2 FQNNGV. Trimming took off 0 bases at V and 7 bases at J, with 7 bases between the two ends. CDR3 length: 13 amino acids. In DNA form, the CDR3 reads TGTGCCAGCAGCTTAGATAGGAGAAATGAGCAGTTCTTC. This encodes CASSLDRRNEQFF.

This clonotype was observed many times. This rearrangement joins TRBV7-9 to TRBJ2-1; 10 bases line up with TRBD2. This CDR3 is 15 amino acids long. The ends lost 3 bases at V and 5 bases at J; junction bases unmatched: 4. Germline CDR1 is SEHNR and CDR2 is FQNEAQ (reference sequence). The CDR3 nucleotides read TGTGCCAGCAGCTTCGAGCGGGGGGGGAACAATGAGCAGTTCTTC. Amino acid sequence: CASSFERGGNNEQFF.